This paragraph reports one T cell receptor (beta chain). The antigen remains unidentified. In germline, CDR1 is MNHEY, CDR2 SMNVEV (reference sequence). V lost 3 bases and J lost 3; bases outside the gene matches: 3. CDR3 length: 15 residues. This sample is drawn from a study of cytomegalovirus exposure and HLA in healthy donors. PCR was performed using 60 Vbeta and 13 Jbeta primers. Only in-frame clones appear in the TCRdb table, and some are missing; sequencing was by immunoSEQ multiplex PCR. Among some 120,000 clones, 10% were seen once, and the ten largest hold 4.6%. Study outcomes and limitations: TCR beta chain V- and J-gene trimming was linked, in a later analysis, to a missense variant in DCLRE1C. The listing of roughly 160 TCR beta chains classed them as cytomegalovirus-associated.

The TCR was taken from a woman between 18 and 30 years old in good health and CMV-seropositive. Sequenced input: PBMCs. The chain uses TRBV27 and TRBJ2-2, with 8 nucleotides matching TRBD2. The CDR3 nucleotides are TGTGCCAGCAGTTTGATTAGCGGGGACACCGGGGAGCTGTTTTTT. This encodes CASSLISGDTGELFF.